This TCR beta chain derives from a study of T cell repertoires in cytomegalovirus infection. About the research overall: From public TCR beta signatures came an indication of both CMV infection and matching HLA type.

TCRdb re-called the reads through MiXCR, storing one row per CDR3 protein. The sample includes about 190,000 distinct CDR3 sequences, 28% of them seen just once. The CDR3 sequence is 16 residues long. Germline values: CDR1 SGHVS, CDR2 FNYEAQ. Trimming removed 1 base from V and 2 bases from J; junction bases left unmatched: 4. This clonotype was obtained from a human donor in good health (CMV status not recorded). Some clones in this sample may be carry-over from other donors' samples. The specimen was PBMCs. The V gene is TRBV7-6, the J gene TRBJ1-3; 8 positions match TRBD1. The chain's CDR3 is CASSLGTGSTGNTIYF. CDR3 DNA: TGTGCCAGCAGCTTAGGGACAGGGTCGACTGGAAACACCATATATTTT. Using reference TRBV7-6 and TRBJ1-3 for the parts outside the CDR3, the full variable domain is GAGVSQSPRYKVTKRGQDVALRCDPISGHVSLYWYRQALGQGPEFLTYFNYEAQQDKSGLPNDRFSAERPEGSISTLTIQRTEQRDSAMYRCASSLGTGSTGNTIYFGEGSWLTVV.